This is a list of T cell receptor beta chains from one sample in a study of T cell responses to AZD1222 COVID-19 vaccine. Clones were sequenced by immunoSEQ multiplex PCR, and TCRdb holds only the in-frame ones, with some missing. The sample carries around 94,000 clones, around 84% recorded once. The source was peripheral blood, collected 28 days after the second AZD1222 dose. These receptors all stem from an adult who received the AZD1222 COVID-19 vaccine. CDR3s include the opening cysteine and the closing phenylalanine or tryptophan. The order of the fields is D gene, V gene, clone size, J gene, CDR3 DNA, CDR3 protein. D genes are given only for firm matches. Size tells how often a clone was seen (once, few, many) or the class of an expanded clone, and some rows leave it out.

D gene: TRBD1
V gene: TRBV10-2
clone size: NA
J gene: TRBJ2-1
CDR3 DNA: TGCGCCAGCAGTGACCCAAACAAGGGGGCAGCCTCACTCTTAAATGAGCAGTTCTTC
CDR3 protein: CASSDPNKGAASLLNEQFF

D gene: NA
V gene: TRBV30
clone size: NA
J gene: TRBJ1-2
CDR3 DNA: TGTGCCTGGAGTTGGGGGCCGGGGGGCTACACCTTC
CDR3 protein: CAWSWGPGGYTF

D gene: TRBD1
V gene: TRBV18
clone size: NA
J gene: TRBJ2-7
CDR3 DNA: TGTGCCAGCTCACGGACAGGGATATCCTACGAGCAGTACTTC
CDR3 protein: CASSRTGISYEQYF

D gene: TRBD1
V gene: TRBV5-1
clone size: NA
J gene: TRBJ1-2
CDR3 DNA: TGCGCCAGCAGCCTTCCAACCGGGACAGGGGGGGATGGCTACACCTTC
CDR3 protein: CASSLPTGTGGDGYTF

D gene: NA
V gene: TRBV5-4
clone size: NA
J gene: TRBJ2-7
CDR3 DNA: TGTGCCACTACAGACAGATATTACGAGCAGTACTTC
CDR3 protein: CATTDRYYEQYF

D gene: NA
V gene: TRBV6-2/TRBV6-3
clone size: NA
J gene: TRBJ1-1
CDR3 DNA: TGTGCCAGCAGTTACGGGTCGACTGAAGCTTTCTTT
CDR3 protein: CASSYGSTEAFF

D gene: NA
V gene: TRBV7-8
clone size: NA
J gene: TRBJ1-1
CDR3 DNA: TGTGCCAGCAGCTTGGGGGGCAGATTGAACACTGAAGCTTTCTTT
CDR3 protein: CASSLGGRLNTEAFF

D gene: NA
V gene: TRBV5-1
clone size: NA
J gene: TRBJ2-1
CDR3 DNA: TGCGCCAGCAGCTTGTTGGCGGGGTGGAATGAGCAGTTCTTC
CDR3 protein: CASSLLAGWNEQFF

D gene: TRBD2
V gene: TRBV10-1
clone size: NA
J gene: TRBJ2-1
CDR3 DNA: TGCGCCAGCAGTGCGGGACTAGCGGGAGGGTCCCGGGGGGAGCAGTTCTTC
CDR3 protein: CASSAGLAGGSRGEQFF

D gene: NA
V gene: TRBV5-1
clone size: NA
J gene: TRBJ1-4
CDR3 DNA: TGCGCCAGCAGCGGCGGGGGAGTAGGGTATGAAAAACTGTTTTTT
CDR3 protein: CASSGGGVGYEKLFF

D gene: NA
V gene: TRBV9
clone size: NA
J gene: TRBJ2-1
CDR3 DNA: TGTGCCAGCAGCGCGGGGGACTCCAGCTCCTACAATGAGCAGTTCTTC
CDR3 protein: CASSAGDSSSYNEQFF

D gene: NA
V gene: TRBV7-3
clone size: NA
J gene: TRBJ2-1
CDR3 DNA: TGTGCCAGCAGCTTATTGGCGGGGAGCAATGAGCAGTTCTTC
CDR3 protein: CASSLLAGSNEQFF

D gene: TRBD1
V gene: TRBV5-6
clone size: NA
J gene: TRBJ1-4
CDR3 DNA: TGTGCCAGCAGATCATCGGGACAGGGGAATGAAAAACTGTTTTTT
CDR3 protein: CASRSSGQGNEKLFF

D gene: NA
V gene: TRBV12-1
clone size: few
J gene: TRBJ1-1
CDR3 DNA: TGTGCCAGCAGCCCAGACAGGGACACTGAAGCTTTCTTT
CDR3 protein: CASSPDRDTEAFF

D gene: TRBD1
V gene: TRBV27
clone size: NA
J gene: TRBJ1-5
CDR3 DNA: TGTGCCAGCCGAGCGACAGGGCGGTATCAGCCCCAGCATTTT
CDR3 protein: CASRATGRYQPQHF

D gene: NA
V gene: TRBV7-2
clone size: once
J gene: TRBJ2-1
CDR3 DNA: TGTGCCAGCAGCTTAGAGGGATACCCACACAATGAGCAGTTCTTC
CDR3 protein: CASSLEGYPHNEQFF

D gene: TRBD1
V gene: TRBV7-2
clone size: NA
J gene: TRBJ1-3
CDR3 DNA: TGTGCCAGCAGGGGACAGATTGGAAACACCATATATTTT
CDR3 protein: CASRGQIGNTIYF

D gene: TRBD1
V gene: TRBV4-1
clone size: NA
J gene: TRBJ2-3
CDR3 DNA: TGCGCCAGCAGCTTAAGGACAGGGGGTGGTGATACGCAGTATTTT
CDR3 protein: CASSLRTGGGDTQYF

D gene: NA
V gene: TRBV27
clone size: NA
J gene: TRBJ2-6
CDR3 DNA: TGTGCCAGCAGTTTTTCCGCCTCTGGGGCCAACGTCCTGACTTTC
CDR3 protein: CASSFSASGANVLTF

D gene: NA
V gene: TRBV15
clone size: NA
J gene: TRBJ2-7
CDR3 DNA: TGTGCCACCAGCAGAGATTTGGGGGCGGGGGAGCAGTACTTC
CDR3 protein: CATSRDLGAGEQYF

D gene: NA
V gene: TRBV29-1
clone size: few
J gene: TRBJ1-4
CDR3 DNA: TGCAGCGTCAACCGTGGCAAGGGTGAAAAACTGTTTTTT
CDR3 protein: CSVNRGKGEKLFF

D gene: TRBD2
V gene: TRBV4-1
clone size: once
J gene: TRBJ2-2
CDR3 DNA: TGCGCCAGCAGCCAAAGGGCCCTCGGGGGGACCGGGGAGCTGTTTTTT
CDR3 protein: CASSQRALGGTGELFF

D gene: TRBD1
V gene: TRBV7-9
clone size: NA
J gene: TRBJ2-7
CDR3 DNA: TGTGCCAGCAGCTTGCCAGGGGGTTTCTCCTACGAGCAGTACTTC
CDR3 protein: CASSLPGGFSYEQYF

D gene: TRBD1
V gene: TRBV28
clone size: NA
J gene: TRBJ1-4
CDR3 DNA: TGTGCCAGCAGAGGAGCCGGGACAGGGGCGACAACTAATGAAAAACTGTTTTTT
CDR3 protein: CASRGAGTGATTNEKLFF

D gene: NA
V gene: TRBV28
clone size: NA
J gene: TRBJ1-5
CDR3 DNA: TGTGCCAGCAGATTAATAGGTAGCAATCAGCCCCAGCATTTT
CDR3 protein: CASRLIGSNQPQHF

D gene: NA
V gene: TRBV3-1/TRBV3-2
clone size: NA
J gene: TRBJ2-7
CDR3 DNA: TGTGCCAGCAGCCAAGGTGCACAGGGCGCAGCCTACGAGCAGTACTTC
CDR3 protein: CASSQGAQGAAYEQYF

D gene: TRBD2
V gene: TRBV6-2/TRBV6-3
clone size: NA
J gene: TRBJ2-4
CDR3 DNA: TGTGCCAGCAGTAACCCTCCTCCCAGCGGGAGAAACATTCAGTACTTC
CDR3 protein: CASSNPPPSGRNIQYF

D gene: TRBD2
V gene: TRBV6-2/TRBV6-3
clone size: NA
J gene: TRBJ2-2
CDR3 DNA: TGTGCCAGCAGTTTTGTAAGGACTAGCTGGGTCCTGAACACCGGGGAGCTGTTTTTT
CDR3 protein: CASSFVRTSWVLNTGELFF

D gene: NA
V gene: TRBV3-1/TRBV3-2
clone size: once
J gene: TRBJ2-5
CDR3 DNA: TGTGCCAGCAGCCAAGAGATAGCGAAACAAGAGACCCAGTACTTC
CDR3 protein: CASSQEIAKQETQYF

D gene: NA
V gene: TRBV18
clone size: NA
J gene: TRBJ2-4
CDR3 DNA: TGTGCCAGCTCACCACCGACTAGTATCGTAGCGGTTCAGTACTTC
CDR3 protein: CASSPPTSIVAVQYF

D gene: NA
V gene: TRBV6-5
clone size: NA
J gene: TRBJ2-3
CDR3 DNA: TGTGCCAGCAGTTACGGCTTCGGATCAGATACGCAGTATTTT
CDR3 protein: CASSYGFGSDTQYF

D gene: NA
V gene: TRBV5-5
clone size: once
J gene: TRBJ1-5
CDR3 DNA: TGTGCCAGCAGCTTTTTAGGGGACAACCAGCCCCAGCATTTT
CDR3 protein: CASSFLGDNQPQHF

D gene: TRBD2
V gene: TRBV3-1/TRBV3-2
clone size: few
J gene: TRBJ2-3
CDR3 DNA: TGTGCCAGCAGCCAAGAACTAGCGGGCACAGATACGCAGTATTTT
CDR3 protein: CASSQELAGTDTQYF

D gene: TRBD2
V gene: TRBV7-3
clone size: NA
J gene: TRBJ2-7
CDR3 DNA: TGTGCCAGCAGCCCGCGGACTAGCGGCCCCTACGAGCAGTACTTC
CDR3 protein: CASSPRTSGPYEQYF

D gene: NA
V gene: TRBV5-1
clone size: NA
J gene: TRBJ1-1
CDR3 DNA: TGCGCCAGCAGCCCGACCGCAGGCATGAACACTGAAGCTTTCTTT
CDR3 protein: CASSPTAGMNTEAFF

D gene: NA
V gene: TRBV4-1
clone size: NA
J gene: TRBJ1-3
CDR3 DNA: TGCGCCAGCAGCCAAGGCATCACCCTACAGAGAAACACCATATATTTT
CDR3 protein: CASSQGITLQRNTIYF

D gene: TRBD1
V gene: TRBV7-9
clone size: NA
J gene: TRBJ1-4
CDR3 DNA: TGTGCCAGCAGCCGGGACGCAGGGGGGAAAAAACTGTTTTTT
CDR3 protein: CASSRDAGGKKLFF

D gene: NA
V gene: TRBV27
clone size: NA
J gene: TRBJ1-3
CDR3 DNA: TGTGCCAGCAGACGGGAGAGCTCTGGAAACACCATATATTTT
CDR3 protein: CASRRESSGNTIYF

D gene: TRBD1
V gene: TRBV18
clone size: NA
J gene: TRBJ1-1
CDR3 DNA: TGTGCCAGCTCCTACGGGACAGGGCCTGAAGCTTTCTTT
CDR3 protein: CASSYGTGPEAFF

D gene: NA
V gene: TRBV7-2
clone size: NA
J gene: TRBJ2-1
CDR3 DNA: TGTGCCAGCAGCTCGCCTAGCGCCCTTGGTGCAGAGCAGTTCTTC
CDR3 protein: CASSSPSALGAEQFF

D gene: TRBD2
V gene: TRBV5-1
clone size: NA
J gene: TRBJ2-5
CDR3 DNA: TGCGCCAGCAGCTCCAGACTAGCTCGGGAGACCCAGTACTTC
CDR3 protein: CASSSRLARETQYF

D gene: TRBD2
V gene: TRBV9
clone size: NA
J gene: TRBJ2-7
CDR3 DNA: TGTGCCAGCAGCGTAGGCGGGAGCGAGTTCGAGCAGTACTTC
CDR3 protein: CASSVGGSEFEQYF

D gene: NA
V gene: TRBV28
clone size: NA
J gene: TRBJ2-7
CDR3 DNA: TGTGCCAGCAGTTTAGGGGACGACGAGCAGTACTTC
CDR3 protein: CASSLGDDEQYF

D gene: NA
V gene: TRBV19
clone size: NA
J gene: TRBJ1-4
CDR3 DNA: TGTGCCAGTAGTATTCGCGGGGTGAATGAAAAACTGTTTTTT
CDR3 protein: CASSIRGVNEKLFF

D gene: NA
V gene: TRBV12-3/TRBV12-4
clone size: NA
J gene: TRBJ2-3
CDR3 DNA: TGTGCCAGCAGTTTATGGGGTCCGGATACGCAGTATTTT
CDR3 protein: CASSLWGPDTQYF

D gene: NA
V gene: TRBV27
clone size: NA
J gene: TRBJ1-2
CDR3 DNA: TGTGCCAGCAGAGCTAGGGGGGGAGACAGCTACACCTTC
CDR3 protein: CASRARGGDSYTF

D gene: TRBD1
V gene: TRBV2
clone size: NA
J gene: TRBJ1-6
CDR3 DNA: TGTGCCAGCAGTTGGACAGGGAGGGATTCACCCCTCCACTTT
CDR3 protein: CASSWTGRDSPLHF

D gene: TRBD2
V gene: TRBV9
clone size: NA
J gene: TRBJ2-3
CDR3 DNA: TGTGCCAGCAGCGCAACCGGGACTAGCGGATATAGCACAGATACGCAGTATTTT
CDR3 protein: CASSATGTSGYSTDTQYF

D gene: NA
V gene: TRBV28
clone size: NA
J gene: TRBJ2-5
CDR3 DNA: TGTGCCAGCAGCCTGGATAGAGGGGGTGAACAGACCCAGTACTTC
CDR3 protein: CASSLDRGGEQTQYF

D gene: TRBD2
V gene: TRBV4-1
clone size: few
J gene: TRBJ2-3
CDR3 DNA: TGCGCCAGCAGCCAAGAGGCTAGCGGGGGAAACACAGATACGCAGTATTTT
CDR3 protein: CASSQEASGGNTDTQYF

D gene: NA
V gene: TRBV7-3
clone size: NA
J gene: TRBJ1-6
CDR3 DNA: TGTGCCAGCAGTTCCGACCTGAGTTCACCCCTCCACTTT
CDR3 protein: CASSSDLSSPLHF

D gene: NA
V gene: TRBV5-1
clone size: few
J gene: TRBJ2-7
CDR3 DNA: TGCGCCAGCAGCCCCTCGAGAACCTACGAGCAGTACTTC
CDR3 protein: CASSPSRTYEQYF

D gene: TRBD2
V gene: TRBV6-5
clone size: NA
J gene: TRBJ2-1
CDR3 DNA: TGTGCCAGCAGTTACTCGAGTAGCGGGAGCGGAGAGCAGTTCTTC
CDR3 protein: CASSYSSSGSGEQFF